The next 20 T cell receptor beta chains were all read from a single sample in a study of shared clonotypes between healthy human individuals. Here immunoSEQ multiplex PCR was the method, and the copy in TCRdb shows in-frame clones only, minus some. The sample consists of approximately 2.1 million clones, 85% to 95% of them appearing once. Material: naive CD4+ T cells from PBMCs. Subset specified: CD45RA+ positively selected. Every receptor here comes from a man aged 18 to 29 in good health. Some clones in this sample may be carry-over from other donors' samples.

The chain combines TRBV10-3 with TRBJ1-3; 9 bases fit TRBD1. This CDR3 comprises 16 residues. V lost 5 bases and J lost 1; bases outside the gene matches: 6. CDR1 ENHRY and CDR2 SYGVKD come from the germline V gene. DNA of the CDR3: TGTGCCATCAGTTCAACAGGGGGCCCATCTGGAAACACCATATATTTT. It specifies CAISSTGGPSGNTIYF.

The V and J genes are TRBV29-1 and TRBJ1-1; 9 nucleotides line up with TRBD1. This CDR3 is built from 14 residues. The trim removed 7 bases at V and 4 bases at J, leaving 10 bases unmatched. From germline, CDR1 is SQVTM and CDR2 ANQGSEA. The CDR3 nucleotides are TGCAGCGCCGCGGGGACAGGGAGGCTCACTGAAGCTTTCTTT. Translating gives CSAAGTGRLTEAFF.

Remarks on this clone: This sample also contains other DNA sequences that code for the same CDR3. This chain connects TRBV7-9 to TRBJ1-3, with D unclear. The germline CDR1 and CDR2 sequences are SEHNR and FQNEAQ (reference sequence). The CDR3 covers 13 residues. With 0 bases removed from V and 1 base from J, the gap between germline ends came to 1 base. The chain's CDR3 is CASSLASGNTIYF. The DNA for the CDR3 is TGTGCCAGCAGCTTAGCTTCTGGAAACACCATATATTTT. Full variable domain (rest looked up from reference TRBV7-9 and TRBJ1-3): DTGVSQNPRHKITKRGQNVTFRCDPISEHNRLYWYRQTLGQGPEFLTYFQNEAQLEKSRLLSDRFSAERPKGSFSTLEIQRTEQGDSAMYLCASSLASGNTIYFGEGSWLTVV.

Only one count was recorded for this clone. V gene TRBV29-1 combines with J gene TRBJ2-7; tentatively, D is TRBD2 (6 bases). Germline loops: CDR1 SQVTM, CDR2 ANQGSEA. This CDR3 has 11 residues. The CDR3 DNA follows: TGCAGTGCGGGACGTGACTACGAGCAGTACTTC. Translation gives CSAGRDYEQYF.

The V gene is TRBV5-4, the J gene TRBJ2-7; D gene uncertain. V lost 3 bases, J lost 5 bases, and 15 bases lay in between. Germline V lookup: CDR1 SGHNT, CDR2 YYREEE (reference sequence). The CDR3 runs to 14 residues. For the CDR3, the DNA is TGTGCCAGCAGCTGGCCGGGCACCAACCACGAGCAGTACTTC. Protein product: CASSWPGTNHEQYF.

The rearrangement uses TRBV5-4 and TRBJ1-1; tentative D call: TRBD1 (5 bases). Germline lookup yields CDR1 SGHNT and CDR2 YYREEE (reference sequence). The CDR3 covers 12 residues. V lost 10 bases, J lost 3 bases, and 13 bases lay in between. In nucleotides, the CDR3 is TGTGCCTCCCGACAGCTGGACACTGAAGCTTTCTTT. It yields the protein CASRQLDTEAFF.

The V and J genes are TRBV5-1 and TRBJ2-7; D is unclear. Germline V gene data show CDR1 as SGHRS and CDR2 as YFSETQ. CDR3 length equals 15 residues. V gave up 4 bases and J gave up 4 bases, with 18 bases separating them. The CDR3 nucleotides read TGCGCCAGCAGCCTTAACAATGATGGACCGTACGAGCAGTACTTC. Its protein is CASSLNNDGPYEQYF.

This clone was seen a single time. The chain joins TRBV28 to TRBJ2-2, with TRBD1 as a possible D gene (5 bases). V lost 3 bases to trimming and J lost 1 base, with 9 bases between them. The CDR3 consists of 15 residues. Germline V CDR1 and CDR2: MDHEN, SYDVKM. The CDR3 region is CASSFGGQNTGELFF. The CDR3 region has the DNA TGTGCCAGCAGTTTTGGCGGACAGAACACCGGGGAGCTGTTTTTT.

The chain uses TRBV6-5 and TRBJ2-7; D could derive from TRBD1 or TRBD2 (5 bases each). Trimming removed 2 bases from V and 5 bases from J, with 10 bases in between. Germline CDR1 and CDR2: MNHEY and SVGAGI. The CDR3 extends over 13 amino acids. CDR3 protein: CASSYPGTNEQYF. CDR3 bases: TGTGCCAGCAGTTACCCAGGGACCAACGAGCAGTACTTC.

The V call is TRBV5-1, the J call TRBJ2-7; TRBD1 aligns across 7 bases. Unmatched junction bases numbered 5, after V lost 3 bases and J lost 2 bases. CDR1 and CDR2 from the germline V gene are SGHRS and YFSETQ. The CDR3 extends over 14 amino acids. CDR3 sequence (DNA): TGCGCCAGCAGCTCGGGACAGCCTACCTACGAGCAGTACTTC. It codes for CASSSGQPTYEQYF.

CDR3 sequence (DNA): TGTGCCAGCAGGCGCCGGACAGGGACAGATACGCAGTATTTT. It encodes CASRRRTGTDTQYF. This chain connects TRBV6-5 to TRBJ2-3; 8 bases are shared with TRBD1. The CDR3 totals 14 residues. Germline loops: CDR1 MNHEY, CDR2 SVGAGI. V was clipped by 6 bases and J by 3 bases; unmatched bases: 5.

CDR3 in DNA: TGTGCCAGCAGTCGACAGGGTGGTGCATACGAGCAGTACTTC. Its translation is CASSRQGGAYEQYF. The V and J genes are TRBV6-6 and TRBJ2-7; TRBD1 matches 7 bases. V trimming: 5 bases; J trimming: 4 bases; junction bases outside the gene matches: 8. This CDR3 is 14 amino acids long. Germline CDR1 and CDR2: MNHNY and SVGAGI (reference sequence).

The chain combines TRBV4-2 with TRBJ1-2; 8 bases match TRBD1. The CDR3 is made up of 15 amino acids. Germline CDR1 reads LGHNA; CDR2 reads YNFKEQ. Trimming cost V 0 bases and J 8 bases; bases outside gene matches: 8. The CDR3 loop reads CASSQDQGAPGGYTF. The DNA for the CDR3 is TGTGCCAGCAGCCAAGATCAGGGGGCCCCGGGGGGCTACACCTTC.

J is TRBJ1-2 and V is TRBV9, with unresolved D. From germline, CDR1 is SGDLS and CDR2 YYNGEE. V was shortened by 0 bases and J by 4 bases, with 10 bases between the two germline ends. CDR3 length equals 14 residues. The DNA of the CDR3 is TGTGCCAGCAGCGTAGAAGGGCGTGGCTATGGCTACACCTTC. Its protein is CASSVEGRGYGYTF.

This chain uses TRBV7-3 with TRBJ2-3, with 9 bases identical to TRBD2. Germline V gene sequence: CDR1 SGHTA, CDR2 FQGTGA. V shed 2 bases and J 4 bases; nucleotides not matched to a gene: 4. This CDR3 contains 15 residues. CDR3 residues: CASSLSSGKSDTQYF. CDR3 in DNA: TGTGCCAGCAGCTTATCTAGCGGGAAATCAGATACGCAGTATTTT.

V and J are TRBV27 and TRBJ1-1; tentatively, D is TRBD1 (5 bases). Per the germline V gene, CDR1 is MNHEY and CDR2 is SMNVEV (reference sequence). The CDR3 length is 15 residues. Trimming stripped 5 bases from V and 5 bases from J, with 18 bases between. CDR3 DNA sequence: TGTGCCAGCAGTCTGAGCCTGGGTGGGACGACTGAAGCTTTCTTT. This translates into CASSLSLGGTTEAFF.

CDR3 coding DNA: TGTGCCAGCAGTGAAGGGGGACACGGGGAGCAGTACTTC. Translating gives CASSEGGHGEQYF. The chain uses TRBV6-1 and TRBJ2-7, with a tentative D call TRBD1 (6 bases). The germline CDR1 and CDR2 sequences are MNHNS and SASEGT. The CDR3 covers 13 residues. Trimming cost V 1 base and J 7 bases, with 11 bases left between them.

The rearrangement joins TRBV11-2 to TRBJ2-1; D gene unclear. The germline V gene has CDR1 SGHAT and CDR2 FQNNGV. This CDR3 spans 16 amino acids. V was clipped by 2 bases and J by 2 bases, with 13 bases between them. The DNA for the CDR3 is TGTGCCAGCAGCTTACGGAGAAGCGCCACCTACAATGAGCAGTTCTTC. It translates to CASSLRRSATYNEQFF.

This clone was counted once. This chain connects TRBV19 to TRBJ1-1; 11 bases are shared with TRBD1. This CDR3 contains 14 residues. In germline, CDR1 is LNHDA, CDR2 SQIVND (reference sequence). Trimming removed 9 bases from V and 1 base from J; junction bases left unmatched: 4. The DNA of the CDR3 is TGTGCCAGCTGGGACAGGGGGGAGAACACTGAAGCTTTCTTT. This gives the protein CASWDRGENTEAFF.

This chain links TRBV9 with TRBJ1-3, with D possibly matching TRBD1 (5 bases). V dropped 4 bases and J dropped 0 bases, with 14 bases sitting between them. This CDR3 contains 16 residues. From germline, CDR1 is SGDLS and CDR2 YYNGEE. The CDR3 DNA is TGTGCCAGCAGCTCGGCCCCGGGGCACTCTGGAAACACCATATATTTT. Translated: CASSSAPGHSGNTIYF.